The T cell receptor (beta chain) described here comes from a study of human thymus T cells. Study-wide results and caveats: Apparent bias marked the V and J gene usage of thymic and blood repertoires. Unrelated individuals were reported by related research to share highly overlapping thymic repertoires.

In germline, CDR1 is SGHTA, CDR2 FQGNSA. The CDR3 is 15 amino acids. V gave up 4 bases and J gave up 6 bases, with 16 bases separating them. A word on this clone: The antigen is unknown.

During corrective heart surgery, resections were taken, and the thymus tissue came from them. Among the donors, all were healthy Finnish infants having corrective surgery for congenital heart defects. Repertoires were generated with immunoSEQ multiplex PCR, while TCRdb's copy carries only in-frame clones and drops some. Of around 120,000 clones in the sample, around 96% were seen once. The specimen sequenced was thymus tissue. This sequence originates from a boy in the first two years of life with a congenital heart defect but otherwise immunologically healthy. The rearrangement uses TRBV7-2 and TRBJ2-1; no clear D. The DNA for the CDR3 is TGTGCCAGCAGCTCGAGTGGACGGCGCCGCAATGAGCAGTTCTTC. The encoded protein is CASSSSGRRRNEQFF. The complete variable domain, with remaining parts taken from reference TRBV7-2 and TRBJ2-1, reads GAGVSQSPSNKVTEKGKDVELRCDPISGHTALYWYRQSLGQGLEFLIYFQGNSAPDKSGLPSDRFSAERTGGSVSTLTIQRTQQEDSAVYLCASSSSGRRRNEQFFGPGTRLTVL.